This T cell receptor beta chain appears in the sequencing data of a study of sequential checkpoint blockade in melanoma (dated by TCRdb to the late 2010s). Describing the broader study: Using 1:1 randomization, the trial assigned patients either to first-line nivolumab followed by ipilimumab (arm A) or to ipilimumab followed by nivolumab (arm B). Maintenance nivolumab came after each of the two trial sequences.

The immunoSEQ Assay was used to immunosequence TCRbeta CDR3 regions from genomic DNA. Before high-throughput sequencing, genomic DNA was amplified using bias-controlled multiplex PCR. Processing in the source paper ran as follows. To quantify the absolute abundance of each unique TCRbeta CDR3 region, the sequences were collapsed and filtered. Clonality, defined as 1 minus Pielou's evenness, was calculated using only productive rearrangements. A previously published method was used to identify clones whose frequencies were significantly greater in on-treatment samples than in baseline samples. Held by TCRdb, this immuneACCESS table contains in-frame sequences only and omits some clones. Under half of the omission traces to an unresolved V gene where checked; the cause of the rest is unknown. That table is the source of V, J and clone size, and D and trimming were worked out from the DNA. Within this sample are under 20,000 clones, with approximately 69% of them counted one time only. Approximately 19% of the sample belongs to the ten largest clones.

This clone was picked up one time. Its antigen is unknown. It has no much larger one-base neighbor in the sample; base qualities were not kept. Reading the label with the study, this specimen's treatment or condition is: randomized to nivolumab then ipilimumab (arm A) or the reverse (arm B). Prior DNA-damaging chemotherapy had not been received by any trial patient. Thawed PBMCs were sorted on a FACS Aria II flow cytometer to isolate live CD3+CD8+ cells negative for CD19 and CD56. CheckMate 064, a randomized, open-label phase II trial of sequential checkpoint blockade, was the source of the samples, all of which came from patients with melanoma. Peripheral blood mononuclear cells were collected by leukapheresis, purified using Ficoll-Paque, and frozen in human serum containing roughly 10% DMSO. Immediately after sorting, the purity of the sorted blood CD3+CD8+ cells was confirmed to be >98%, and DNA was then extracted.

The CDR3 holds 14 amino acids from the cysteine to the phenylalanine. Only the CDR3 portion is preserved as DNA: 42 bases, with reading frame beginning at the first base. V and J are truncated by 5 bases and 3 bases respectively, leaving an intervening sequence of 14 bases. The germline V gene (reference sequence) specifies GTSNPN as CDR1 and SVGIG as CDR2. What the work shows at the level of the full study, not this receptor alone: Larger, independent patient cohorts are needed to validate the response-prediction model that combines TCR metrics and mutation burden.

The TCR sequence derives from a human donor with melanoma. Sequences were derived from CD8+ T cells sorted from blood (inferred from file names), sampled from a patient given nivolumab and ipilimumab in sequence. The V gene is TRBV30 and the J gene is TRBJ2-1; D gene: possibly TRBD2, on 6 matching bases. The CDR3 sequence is CAWGGISGYNEQFF. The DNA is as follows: TGTGCCTGGGGAGGGATATCGGGCTACAATGAGCAGTTCTTC. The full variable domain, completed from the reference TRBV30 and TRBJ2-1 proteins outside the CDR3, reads SQTIHQWPATLVQPVGSPLSLECTVEGTSNPNLYWYRQAAGRGLQLLFYSVGIGQISSEVPQNLSASRPQDRQFILSSKKLLLSDSGFYLCAWGGISGYNEQFFGPGTRLTVL.